Following are 6 T cell receptor beta chains from one sample sequenced in a study of Tregs in tolerant kidney transplant recipients. TCRdb's copy holds only in-frame clones and misses some; the assay was immunoSEQ multiplex PCR. This sample carries some 250,000 clones, more than 65% of them seen once, and the ten largest clones take 0.5% to 0.65%. The sequencing input was CD4+ T cells from blood. The receptor source for this set is a human donor in good health.

The rearrangement uses TRBV19 and TRBJ1-2, with a weak D call TRBD1 (5 bases). The CDR3 spans 12 residues. Germline CDR1 is LNHDA and CDR2 is SQIVND (reference sequence). Here the CDR3 DNA reads TGTGCTGTGCAGGGAACCGCGTATGGCTACACCTTC. Translated: CAVQGTAYGYTF.

This clone was counted a single time. At one end the junction does not follow the germline gene, possibly because of a read error. CDR3 bases: TGTGCTAGCAGCTTGATTGGCGGAGCGGGGGGGCCAGAGACCCAGTACTTC. It codes for CASSLIGGAGGPETQYF. The chain has TRBV7-7 and TRBJ2-5; 10 nucleotides agree with TRBD2. There are 17 residues in the CDR3. Per the germline V gene, CDR1 is SSHAT and CDR2 is FNYEAQ (reference sequence).

This clone was counted a few times. CDR3 DNA: TGTGCCAGCAGGGGGACGGCCTCCTACGAGCAGTACTTC. This encodes CASRGTASYEQYF. V and J are TRBV6-1 and TRBJ2-7; the D gene could be TRBD1 or TRBD2 (5 bases each). Deletions cut 6 bases from V and 0 bases from J, with 9 bases between. Germline loops: CDR1 MNHNS, CDR2 SASEGT. The CDR3 runs to 13 residues.

As concerns this clone: Relative to the germline gene, one junction end is altered; a read error may explain this. J is TRBJ2-7 and V is TRBV10-3; 10 bases agree with TRBD1. Germline CDR1 reads ENHRY; CDR2 reads SYGVKD. The CDR3 is made up of 14 amino acids. The CDR3 coding sequence is TGTGCCATCAAGATGGGACAGGGGATTTACGGGCAGTACTTC. This translates into CAIKMGQGIYGQYF.

V gene TRBV7-6 combines with J gene TRBJ1-1; D is unresolved. V shed 1 base and J shed 4 bases, with 13 bases lying between them. Looked up from germline, CDR1 is SGHVS and CDR2 is FNYEAQ. There are 15 residues in the CDR3. The CDR3 spells CASSLGSQALTEAFF. The DNA for the CDR3 is TGTGCCAGCAGCTTAGGCAGCCAAGCCCTCACTGAAGCTTTCTTT.

V usage is TRBV14 and J usage is TRBJ1-4; 9 positions agree with TRBD1. CDR1 and CDR2 (germline): SGHDN, FVKESK. CDR3 size: 15 residues. J gave up 2 bases and V 4 bases, and 2 bases lay outside the gene matches. Here the CDR3 reads CASSPTGGTNEKLFF. The DNA of the CDR3 is TGTGCCAGCAGCCCGACAGGGGGGACTAATGAAAAACTGTTTTTT.